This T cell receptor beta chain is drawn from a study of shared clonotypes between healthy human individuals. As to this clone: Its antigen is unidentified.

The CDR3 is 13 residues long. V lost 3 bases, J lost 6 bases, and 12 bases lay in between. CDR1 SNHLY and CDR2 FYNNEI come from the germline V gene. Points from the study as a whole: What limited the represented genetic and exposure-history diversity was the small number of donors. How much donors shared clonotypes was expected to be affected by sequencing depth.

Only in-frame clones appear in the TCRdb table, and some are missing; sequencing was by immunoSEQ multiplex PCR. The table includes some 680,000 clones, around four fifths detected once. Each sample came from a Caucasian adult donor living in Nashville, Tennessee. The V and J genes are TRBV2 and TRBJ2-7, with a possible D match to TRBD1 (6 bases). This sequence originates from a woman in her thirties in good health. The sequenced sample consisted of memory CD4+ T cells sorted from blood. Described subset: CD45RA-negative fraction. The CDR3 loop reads CASSDQPGAEQYF. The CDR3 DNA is TGTGCCAGCAGTGATCAACCAGGGGCCGAGCAGTACTTC.